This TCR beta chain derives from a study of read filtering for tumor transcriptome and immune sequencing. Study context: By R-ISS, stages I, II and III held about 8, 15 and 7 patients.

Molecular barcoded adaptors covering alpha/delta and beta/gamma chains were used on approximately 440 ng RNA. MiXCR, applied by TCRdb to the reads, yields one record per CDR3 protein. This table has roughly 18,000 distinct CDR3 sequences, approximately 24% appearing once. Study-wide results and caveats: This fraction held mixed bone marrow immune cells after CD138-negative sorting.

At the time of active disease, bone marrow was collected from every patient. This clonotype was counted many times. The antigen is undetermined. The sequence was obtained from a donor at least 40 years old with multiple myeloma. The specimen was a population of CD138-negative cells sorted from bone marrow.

CDR3 sequence (DNA): TGTGCCAGCAGAGAACAGGGTTCGTGGTACAATGAGCAGTTCTTC. As protein: CASREQGSWYNEQFF. The gene calls are TRBV28 and TRBJ2-1; perhaps TRBD1 as D (6 bases). Deletions cut 6 bases from V and 4 bases from J, with 16 bases between. Germline V gene lookup returns CDR1 MDHEN and CDR2 SYDVKM. There are 15 residues in the CDR3.